Following are 31 T cell receptor beta chains from one sample sequenced in a study of PD-1 blockade in classical Hodgkin lymphoma. Every patient experienced relapse after autologous stem cell transplantation, and brentuximab vedotin exposure varied. Only in-frame clones appear in the TCRdb table, and some are missing; sequencing was by immunoSEQ multiplex PCR. The table shows 130,000 to 150,000 clones, with less than 80% occurring only once. This sample comprised peripheral blood mononuclear cells (PBMCs), obtained before the second cycle of nivolumab. Every receptor here comes from a human donor with classical Hodgkin lymphoma.

CDR3 loop: CASSLGGRGDGYTF. The CDR3, as DNA: TGTGCCAGCAGTTTAGGGGGCAGGGGAGATGGCTACACCTTC. This chain uses TRBV27 with TRBJ1-2; D is possibly TRBD1 (6 bases). The ends were cut back, 2 bases at V and 6 bases at J, with 13 bases in the middle. The CDR3 loop spans 14 amino acids. The germline gives CDR1 MNHEY, CDR2 SMNVEV (reference sequence).

This chain links TRBV6-5 with TRBJ1-2; D remains unclear. The germline CDR1 and CDR2 sequences are MNHEY and SVGAGI. Deletions cut 0 bases from V and 5 bases from J, with 4 bases between. This CDR3 comprises 12 residues. CDR3 region: CASSYSGYGYTF. The DNA for the CDR3 is TGTGCCAGCAGTTACTCCGGGTATGGCTACACCTTC.

The chain has TRBV2 and TRBJ1-1, with D possibly TRBD1 on 6 matching bases. Trimming cost V 4 bases and J 3 bases, with 15 bases left between them. The length of the CDR3 is 15 residues. In germline, CDR1 is SNHLY, CDR2 FYNNEI. The CDR3 DNA reads TGTGCCAGCAGTGTTGGGGACACCCTGTACACTGAAGCTTTCTTT. It codes for CASSVGDTLYTEAFF.

This chain uses TRBV28 with TRBJ2-1, with no clear D. The CDR3 extends over 13 amino acids. V dropped 5 bases and J dropped 4 bases, with 9 bases sitting between them. Germline CDR1 MDHEN, CDR2 SYDVKM. The CDR3 coding sequence is TGTGCCAGCAGTACACTTACTTACAATGAGCAGTTCTTC. It yields the protein CASSTLTYNEQFF.

J is TRBJ2-5 and V is TRBV4-2; D is unresolved. V dropped 0 bases and J dropped 3 bases, with 11 bases sitting between them. The germline V gene encodes CDR1 LGHNA and CDR2 YNFKEQ. The CDR3 runs to 15 residues. The chain's CDR3 is CASSQEGSREETQYF. The CDR3 bases are TGTGCCAGCAGCCAAGAAGGGTCAAGGGAAGAGACCCAGTACTTC.

The chain has TRBV19 and TRBJ2-7; the D is unclear. Trimming removed 2 bases at V and 2 bases at J, with 7 bases between. Germline lookup yields CDR1 LNHDA and CDR2 SQIVND (reference sequence). CDR3 size: 13 residues. CDR3 in DNA: TGTGCCAGTAGTATAAGACAAACCTACGAGCAGTACTTC. Protein sequence: CASSIRQTYEQYF.

The chain combines TRBV7-8 with TRBJ2-7; D may match TRBD1 or TRBD2 (5 bases each). This CDR3 spans 16 amino acids. V gave up 7 bases and J gave up 2 bases, with 21 bases separating them. Germline loops: CDR1 SGHVS, CDR2 FQNEAQ. CDR3 coding DNA: TGTGCCAGCATTGACGGGGCGGTTACAGGTGCCTACGAGCAGTACTTC. Its translation is CASIDGAVTGAYEQYF.

The rearrangement joins TRBV20-1 to TRBJ1-2; 7 bases are shared with TRBD1. CDR1 and CDR2 from the germline V gene are DFQATT and SNEGSKA (reference sequence). This CDR3 is 11 amino acids long. V trimming: 5 bases; J trimming: 7 bases; junction bases outside the gene matches: 4. CDR3 nucleotides: TGCAGTGCTGACAGGGTTGCTGGCTACACCTTC. Amino acid sequence: CSADRVAGYTF.

The chain has TRBV30 and TRBJ1-5; possible D gene TRBD1, 5 bases. There are 13 residues in the CDR3. Trimming left V 0 bases short and J 5 bases short, with 8 bases between. Looked up from germline, CDR1 is GTSNPN and CDR2 is SVGIG (reference sequence). The CDR3: CAWSVRRDQPQHF. CDR3 sequence (DNA): TGTGCCTGGAGTGTACGCAGGGATCAGCCCCAGCATTTT.

A note on this clone: Other DNA sequences in this specimen translate into the identical CDR3. The genes are TRBV7-9 and TRBJ1-2; D is undetermined. Germline values: CDR1 SEHNR, CDR2 FQNEAQ (reference sequence). Trimming cost V 0 bases and J 2 bases, with 7 bases left between them. The CDR3 sequence is 14 residues long. CDR3: CASSLADKNYGYTF. The CDR3 DNA reads TGTGCCAGCAGCTTAGCCGACAAGAACTATGGCTACACCTTC. The full variable domain, its missing parts supplied by reference TRBV7-9 and TRBJ1-2, is DTGVSQNPRHKITKRGQNVTFRCDPISEHNRLYWYRQTLGQGPEFLTYFQNEAQLEKSRLLSDRFSAERPKGSFSTLEIQRTEQGDSAMYLCASSLADKNYGYTFGSGTRLTVV.

This clone was seen only once. The chain uses TRBV9 and TRBJ2-1; D might be TRBD2 (6 bases). This CDR3 has 13 amino acids. The V gene's germline CDR1 is SGDLS and CDR2 YYNGEE. Trimming stripped 4 bases from V and 9 bases from J, with 14 bases between. The CDR3 reads CASSRRDFGEQFF. The CDR3 bases are TGTGCCAGCAGCCGGCGGGACTTCGGTGAGCAGTTCTTC.

J is TRBJ2-3 and V is TRBV11-1, with D perhaps TRBD2 (6 bases). The CDR3 is 13 amino acids. The ends were cut back, 5 bases at V and 2 bases at J, with 8 bases in the middle. Germline-derived CDR1 and CDR2 are SGHAT and FQDESV (reference sequence). CDR3 in DNA: TGTGCCAGCAGCCCGGGAGACACAGATACGCAGTATTTT. Translation: CASSPGDTDTQYF.

This CDR3 reads CASSEYRSSYNEQFF. CDR3 DNA sequence: TGTGCCAGCAGTGAATATAGGAGCTCCTACAATGAGCAGTTCTTC. The chain is built from TRBV25-1 and TRBJ2-1; no reliable D call. CDR1 and CDR2 (germline): MGHDK, SYGVNS. Trimming cost V 0 bases and J 0 bases, with 6 bases left between them. The CDR3 is made up of 15 amino acids.

There are a few counts of this clone. The V and J genes are TRBV4-1 and TRBJ2-3; TRBD2 matches 8 bases. This CDR3 has 18 residues. Germline V gives CDR1 MGHRA, CDR2 YSYEKL. Trimming at V came to 0 bases and at J to 2 bases, leaving 10 bases not matched to a gene. Written as DNA, the CDR3 is TGCGCCAGCAGCCAAGATAGTGTACTAGCGGCTTACACAGATACGCAGTATTTT. Its translation: CASSQDSVLAAYTDTQYF.

The chain's CDR3 is CASSELAGHQETQYF. The CDR3 DNA sequence: TGTGCCAGCAGTGAATTGGCAGGCCACCAAGAGACCCAGTACTTC. The chain joins TRBV28 to TRBJ2-5; no firm D call. Trimming cost V 5 bases and J 0 bases, with 13 bases left between them. This CDR3 spans 15 amino acids. Germline CDR1 and CDR2: MDHEN and SYDVKM.

The CDR3 bases are TGTGCCAGCAGTGATCCGGACAGGGGGGTTGCAACTAATGAAAAACTGTTTTTT. As protein: CASSDPDRGVATNEKLFF. V gene TRBV2 combines with J gene TRBJ1-4; 10 bases fit TRBD1. Germline assignment: CDR1 SNHLY and CDR2 FYNNEI. CDR3 length: 18 amino acids. V dropped 3 bases and J dropped 0; count of bases not matched to a gene: 7.

The chain combines TRBV27 with TRBJ2-5; possibly TRBD1 for D (6 bases). The germline V and J ends were trimmed by 6 bases and 2 bases, with 7 bases remaining between them. In germline, CDR1 is MNHEY, CDR2 SMNVEV (reference sequence). The CDR3 sequence is 12 residues long. The CDR3 DNA reads TGTGCCAGCAGACAGGGTCAAGAGACCCAGTACTTC. Translation: CASRQGQETQYF.

The genes are TRBV6-1 and TRBJ1-5; D uncertain. Trimming cost V 3 bases and J 0 bases, with 15 bases left between them. CDR3 size: 17 residues. Germline V gene sequence: CDR1 MNHNS, CDR2 SASEGT. The CDR3 DNA is TGTGCCAGCAGTGACCGACTTCAGACTCATAGCAATCAGCCCCAGCATTTT. It codes for CASSDRLQTHSNQPQHF.

The J gene is TRBJ1-2, the V gene TRBV5-4; the D is unclear. V gave up 4 bases and J gave up 2 bases, with 9 bases separating them. The CDR3 covers 13 residues. CDR1 and CDR2 from the germline V gene are SGHNT and YYREEE (reference sequence). CDR3 residues: CASSQDRNYGYTF. The CDR3 nucleotides read TGTGCCAGCAGCCAGGACCGAAACTATGGCTACACCTTC.

This clone was found once. The V and J genes are TRBV19 and TRBJ2-1, with D perhaps TRBD1 or TRBD2 (5 bases each). This CDR3 is built from 13 residues. Trimming removed 6 bases from V and 8 bases from J, with 14 bases in between. Germline CDR1 reads LNHDA; CDR2 reads SQIVND (reference sequence). CDR3 sequence reads: CASSREYRDEQFF. The CDR3, as DNA: TGTGCCAGTAGCAGGGAGTATAGGGATGAGCAGTTCTTC.

A single count supports this clone. The chain has TRBV6-6 and TRBJ1-2; 12 positions agree with TRBD1. Per germline, CDR1 MNHNY and CDR2 SVGAGI (reference sequence). V shed 10 bases and J 7 bases; nucleotides not matched to a gene: 10. The CDR3 extends over 14 amino acids. The CDR3 loop reads CATRSGTGGTGYTF. The CDR3 coding sequence is TGTGCCACAAGATCCGGGACAGGGGGCACTGGCTACACCTTC.

This chain joins TRBV7-9 and TRBJ1-2; 9 nucleotides match TRBD1. The V and J ends lost 3 bases and 2 bases, in that order; junction bases with no gene match: 1. The CDR3 totals 14 residues. Germline-derived CDR1 and CDR2 are SEHNR and FQNEAQ (reference sequence). The CDR3 region is CASSFDRGNYGYTF. The CDR3 DNA reads as TGTGCCAGCAGCTTTGACAGGGGGAACTATGGCTACACCTTC. Based on the CDR3 plus reference TRBV7-9 and TRBJ1-2, the full variable domain is DTGVSQNPRHKITKRGQNVTFRCDPISEHNRLYWYRQTLGQGPEFLTYFQNEAQLEKSRLLSDRFSAERPKGSFSTLEIQRTEQGDSAMYLCASSFDRGNYGYTFGSGTRLTVV.

This chain links TRBV18 with TRBJ1-4, with 11 nucleotides matching TRBD1. Trimming at V came to 4 bases and at J to 8 bases, leaving 6 bases not matched to a gene. This CDR3 comprises 15 residues. CDR1 is KGHSH, CDR2 LQKENI, per germline. The CDR3 reads CASSQDRGRREKLFF. CDR3 sequence (DNA): TGTGCCAGCTCACAGGACAGGGGGCGGCGAGAAAAACTGTTTTTT.

This clone appeared a few times. This chain joins TRBV2 and TRBJ2-3, with D perhaps being TRBD1 or TRBD2 (6 bases each). With 4 bases removed from V and 1 base from J, the gap between germline ends came to 12 bases. Germline lookup yields CDR1 SNHLY and CDR2 FYNNEI. The CDR3 is 15 residues long. DNA for the CDR3: TGTGCCAGCAGTGGGAGGGGGTCCCGCACAGATACGCAGTATTTT. Translating it yields CASSGRGSRTDTQYF.

On this clone: An end of the junction does not agree with germline; a read error may underlie this. The chain couples TRBV5-1 to TRBJ2-2, with a tentative D call TRBD2 (6 bases). The CDR3 extends over 14 amino acids. Germline V gene data show CDR1 as SGHRS and CDR2 as YFSETQ. Written as DNA, the CDR3 is TGTGCCAGCAGCTTGGGACTGTTCACCGGGGAGCTGTTTTTT. It is translated as CASSLGLFTGELFF.

This chain uses TRBV5-1 with TRBJ1-1; unclear D gene. The V gene's germline CDR1 is SGHRS and CDR2 YFSETQ. Trimming left V 0 bases short and J 10 bases short, with 22 bases between. This CDR3 contains 16 residues. The CDR3 DNA sequence: TGCGCCAGCAGCTTGGTAACTGCGGCACACTCCGGAGGAGCTTTCTTT. Encoded protein: CASSLVTAAHSGGAFF.

J is TRBJ1-4 and V is TRBV6-5; unclear D gene. Trimming removed 5 bases at V and 8 bases at J, with 12 bases between. The germline V gene has CDR1 MNHEY and CDR2 SVGAGI. The CDR3 extends over 13 amino acids. The CDR3 is CASSDTFAEKLFF. DNA for the CDR3: TGTGCCAGCAGTGACACCTTCGCGGAAAAACTGTTTTTT.

This chain connects TRBV7-2 to TRBJ2-7; D not certain. The germline V and J ends were trimmed by 3 bases and 5 bases, with 11 bases remaining between them. Germline loops: CDR1 SGHTA, CDR2 FQGNSA. The CDR3 has 13 residues. In nucleotides, the CDR3 is TGTGCCAGCAGCTTTGTAGGGTTCAACGAGCAGTACTTC. This gives the protein CASSFVGFNEQYF.

This sequence joins TRBV19 and TRBJ2-3; TRBD2 aligns across 7 bases. V was pared by 8 bases and J by 9 bases, with 11 bases of the junction left unmatched. The CDR3 spans 13 residues. From germline, CDR1 is LNHDA and CDR2 SQIVND (reference sequence). The CDR3 region is CASGGLGEGTQYF. The DNA of the CDR3 is TGTGCCAGTGGGGGATTAGGGGAGGGCACGCAGTATTTT.

This chain connects TRBV7-3 to TRBJ2-1; D might be TRBD2 (5 bases). The CDR3 contains 18 residues. In germline, CDR1 is SGHTA, CDR2 FQGTGA. V shed 1 base and J shed 1 base, with 17 bases lying between them. The CDR3 sequence: CASSLRPTSRESYNEQFF. As DNA, the CDR3 is TGTGCCAGCAGCTTAAGACCCACCTCTAGGGAGTCCTACAATGAGCAGTTCTTC.

The chain uses TRBV5-4 and TRBJ2-4; D gene unclear. This CDR3 comprises 16 residues. Germline lookup yields CDR1 SGHNT and CDR2 YYREEE (reference sequence). Trimming removed 1 base from V and 7 bases from J, with 18 bases in between. CDR3 DNA: TGTGCCAGCAGCTTGAGTCCCCCCTGGGATTGGAACATTCAGTACTTC. Protein: CASSLSPPWDWNIQYF.